The sample holds one count of the clone carrying this T cell receptor (beta chain). V shed 5 bases and J shed 4 bases, with 15 bases lying between them. This CDR3 has 15 amino acids. Germline lookup yields CDR1 SGHVS and CDR2 FQNEAQ. Here immunoSEQ multiplex PCR was the method, and the copy in TCRdb shows in-frame clones only, minus some. Of about 67,000 clones in the sample, roughly 90% were seen once. This specimen comes from a study of blood T cell repertoires in COVID-19. The clonotype comes from a woman aged 55-70 years with acute or convalescent COVID-19. V gene TRBV7-8 combines with J gene TRBJ2-1; D unclear. The sequencing input was peripheral blood. The CDR3 loop is CASSLAALTYNEQFF. CDR3 sequence (DNA): TGTGCCAGCAGCCTGGCGGCGTTAACTTACAATGAGCAGTTCTTC.